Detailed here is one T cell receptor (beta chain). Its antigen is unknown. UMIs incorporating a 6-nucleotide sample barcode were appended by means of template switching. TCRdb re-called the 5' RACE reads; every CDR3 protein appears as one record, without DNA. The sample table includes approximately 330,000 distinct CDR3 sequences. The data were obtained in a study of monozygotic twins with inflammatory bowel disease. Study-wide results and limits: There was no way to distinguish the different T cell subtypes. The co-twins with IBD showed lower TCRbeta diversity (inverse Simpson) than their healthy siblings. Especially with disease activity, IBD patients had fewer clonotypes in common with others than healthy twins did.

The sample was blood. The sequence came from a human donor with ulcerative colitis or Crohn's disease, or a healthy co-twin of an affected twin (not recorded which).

CDR3 sequence: CATRQTRAPPWTEAFF. The chain carries TRBV12-3 or TRBV12-4 and TRBJ1-1; lacking DNA, the TRBD1 call made by TCRdb goes unchecked. This CDR3 comprises 16 residues.